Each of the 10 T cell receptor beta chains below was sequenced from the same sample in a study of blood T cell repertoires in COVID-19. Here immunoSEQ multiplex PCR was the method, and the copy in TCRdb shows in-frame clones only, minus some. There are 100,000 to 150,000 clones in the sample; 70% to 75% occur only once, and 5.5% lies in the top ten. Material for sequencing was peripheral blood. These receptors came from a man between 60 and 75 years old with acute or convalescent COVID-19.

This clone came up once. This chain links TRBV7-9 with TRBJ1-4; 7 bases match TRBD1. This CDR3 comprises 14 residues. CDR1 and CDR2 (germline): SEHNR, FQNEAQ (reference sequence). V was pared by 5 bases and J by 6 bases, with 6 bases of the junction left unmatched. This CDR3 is CASSRQGSHEKLFF. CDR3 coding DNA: TGTGCCAGCAGCAGACAGGGATCGCATGAAAAACTGTTTTTT.

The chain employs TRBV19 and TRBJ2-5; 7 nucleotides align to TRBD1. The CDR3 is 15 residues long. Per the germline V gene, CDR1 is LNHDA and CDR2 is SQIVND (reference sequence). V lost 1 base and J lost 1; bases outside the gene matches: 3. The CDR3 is CASSIVRGPQETQYF. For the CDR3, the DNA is TGTGCCAGTAGTATAGTTAGGGGGCCCCAAGAGACCCAGTACTTC.

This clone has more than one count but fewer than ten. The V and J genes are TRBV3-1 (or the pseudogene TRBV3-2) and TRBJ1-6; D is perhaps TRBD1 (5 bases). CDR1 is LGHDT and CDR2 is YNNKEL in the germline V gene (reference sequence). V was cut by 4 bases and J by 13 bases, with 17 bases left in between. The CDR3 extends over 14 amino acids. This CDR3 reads CASSLEEGLAPLHF. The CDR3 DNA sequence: TGTGCCAGCAGCCTTGAGGAGGGGCTTGCCCCCCTCCACTTT.

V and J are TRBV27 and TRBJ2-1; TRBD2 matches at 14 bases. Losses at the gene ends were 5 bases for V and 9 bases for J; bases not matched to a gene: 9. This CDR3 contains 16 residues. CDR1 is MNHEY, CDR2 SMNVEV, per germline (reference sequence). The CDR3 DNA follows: TGTGCCAGCAGTGATCTTCGTGGGACTAGCGGGAGTGAGCAGTTCTTC. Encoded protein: CASSDLRGTSGSEQFF.

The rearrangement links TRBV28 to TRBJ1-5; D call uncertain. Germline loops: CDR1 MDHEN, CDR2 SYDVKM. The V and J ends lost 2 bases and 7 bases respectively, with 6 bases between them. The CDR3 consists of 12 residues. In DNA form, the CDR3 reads TGTGCCAGCAGTTTACCCGGGCAGCCCCAGCATTTT. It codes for CASSLPGQPQHF.

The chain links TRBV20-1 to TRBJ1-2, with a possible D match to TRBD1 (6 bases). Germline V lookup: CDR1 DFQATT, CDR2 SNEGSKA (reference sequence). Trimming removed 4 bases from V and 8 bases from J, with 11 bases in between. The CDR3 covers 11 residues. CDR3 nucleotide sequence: TGCAGTGCTAAAGGGCAGGGGGGCTACACCTTC. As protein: CSAKGQGGYTF.

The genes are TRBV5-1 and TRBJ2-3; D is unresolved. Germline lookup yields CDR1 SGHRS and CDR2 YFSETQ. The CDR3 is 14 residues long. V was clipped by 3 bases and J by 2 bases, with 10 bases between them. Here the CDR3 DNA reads TGCGCCAGCAGCTCCCCCAGGAACACAGATACGCAGTATTTT. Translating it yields CASSSPRNTDTQYF.

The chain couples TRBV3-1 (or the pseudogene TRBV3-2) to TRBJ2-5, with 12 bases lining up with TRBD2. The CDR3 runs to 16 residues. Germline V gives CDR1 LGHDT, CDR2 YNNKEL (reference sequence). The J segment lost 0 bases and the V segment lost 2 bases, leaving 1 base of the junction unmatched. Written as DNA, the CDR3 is TGTGCCAGCAGCCAACGGACTAGCGGGAACCAAGAGACCCAGTACTTC. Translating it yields CASSQRTSGNQETQYF.

The CDR3 DNA is TGTGCCACCAGTGATTCTACTAGAGACGAGCAGTACTTC. This sequence encodes CATSDSTRDEQYF. This chain joins TRBV24-1 and TRBJ2-7, with D possibly TRBD2 on 5 matching bases. The V gene lost 2 bases and the J gene lost 5 bases, with 9 bases spanning the gap. CDR1 is KGHDR, CDR2 SFDVKD, per germline. The CDR3 extends over 13 amino acids.

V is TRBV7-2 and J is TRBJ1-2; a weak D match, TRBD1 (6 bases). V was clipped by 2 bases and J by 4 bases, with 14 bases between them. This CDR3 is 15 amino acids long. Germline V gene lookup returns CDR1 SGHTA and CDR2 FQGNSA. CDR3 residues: CASSLRSGVGYGYTF. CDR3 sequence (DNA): TGTGCCAGCAGCTTAAGGTCAGGGGTTGGCTATGGCTACACCTTC.